This is a list of T cell receptor beta chains from one sample in a study of identical twins. Each CDR3 protein gets one entry after TCRdb re-called the 5' RACE reads with MiXCR. The sample shows about 210,000 distinct CDR3 sequences, around 10% of them seen only once. The sequenced sample was memory (CD45RO+) T cells sorted from blood. The source is a woman under 30 in good health. Both conserved end residues are trimmed from each CDR3. Not all rows give a size; the values are once, few, many and, for expanded clones, a class.

clone size,V gene,J gene,CDR3 protein
many,TRBV24-1,TRBJ1-1,ATSDKDTEAF
-,TRBV6-2/TRBV6-3,TRBJ1-1,ASKTGGHTEAF
-,TRBV20-1,TRBJ1-2,SVPWGGGGYT
-,TRBV14,TRBJ2-6,ASTWADSVRSQSVLT
-,TRBV12-3/TRBV12-4,TRBJ2-6,ASRKGQAFLSGANVLT
few,TRBV7-2,TRBJ2-7,ASSLPPPGGHSYEQY
many,TRBV20-1,TRBJ1-2,SAPGDGYT
-,TRBV7-9,TRBJ2-7,ASSQLADSYEQY
-,TRBV15,TRBJ1-2,ATSRTQEYRPGYGYT
many,TRBV2,TRBJ2-5,ASRRRGVQETQY
many,TRBV5-1,TRBJ1-1,ASSRWEEGDTEAF
few,TRBV7-9,TRBJ2-5,ASSFPRAPGVETQY
-,TRBV7-6,TRBJ2-7,ASSLEVVSESQQY
many,TRBV12-3/TRBV12-4,TRBJ1-5,ASREGNNQPQH
-,TRBV4-3,TRBJ2-7,ASSQEYGGWYEQY
many,TRBV4-3,TRBJ2-3,ASSPGGADTQY
few,TRBV3-1,TRBJ2-1,ASSQENSRFNEQF
few,TRBV14,TRBJ2-5,ASSQLSLLGQETQY
many,TRBV5-1,TRBJ1-2,ASSPTGGKLYT
few,TRBV27,TRBJ2-7,ASSLKRREVYEQY
-,TRBV20-1,TRBJ1-2,SASGTGAGDGYT
-,TRBV9,TRBJ2-5,ASSSQVLGETQY
many,TRBV20-1,TRBJ2-3,SARREDRVIDTQY
-,TRBV7-8,TRBJ2-7,ASSLNPGINEQY
-,TRBV6-2/TRBV6-3,TRBJ2-1,ASRGSLGTIHSEQF
-,TRBV3-1,TRBJ2-3,ASSQSSGRGLEADTQY